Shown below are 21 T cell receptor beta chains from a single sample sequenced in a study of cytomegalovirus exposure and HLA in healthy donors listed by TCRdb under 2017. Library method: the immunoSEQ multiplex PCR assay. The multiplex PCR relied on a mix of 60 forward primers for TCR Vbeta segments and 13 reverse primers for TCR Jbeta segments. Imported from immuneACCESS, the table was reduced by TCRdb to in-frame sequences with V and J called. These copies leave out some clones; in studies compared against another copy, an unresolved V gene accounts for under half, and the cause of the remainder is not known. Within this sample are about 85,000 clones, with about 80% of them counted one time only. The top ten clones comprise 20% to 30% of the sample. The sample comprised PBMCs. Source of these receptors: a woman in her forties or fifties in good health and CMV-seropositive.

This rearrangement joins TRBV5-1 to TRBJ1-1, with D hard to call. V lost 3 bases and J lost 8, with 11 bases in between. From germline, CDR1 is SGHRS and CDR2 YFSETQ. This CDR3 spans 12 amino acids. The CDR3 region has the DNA TGCGCCAGCAGCTCCCGGGAGCGAGAAGCTTTCTTT. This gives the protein CASSSREREAFF.

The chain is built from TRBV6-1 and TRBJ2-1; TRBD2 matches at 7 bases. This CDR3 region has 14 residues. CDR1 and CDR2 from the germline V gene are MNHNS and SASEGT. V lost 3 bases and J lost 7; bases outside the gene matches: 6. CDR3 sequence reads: CASSDPRRGNEQFF. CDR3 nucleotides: TGTGCCAGCAGTGACCCCCGGCGGGGGAATGAGCAGTTCTTC.

The CDR3 DNA reads TGTGCCAGCAGTCCGACAGGTGAGGGGCTTCATGGCTACACCTTC. It yields the protein CASSPTGEGLHGYTF. The rearrangement joins TRBV5-4 to TRBJ1-2; tentatively, D is TRBD1 (6 bases). Germline loops: CDR1 SGHNT, CDR2 YYREEE (reference sequence). V lost 5 bases and J 6 bases, leaving 20 bases between the germline ends. The CDR3 is made up of 15 amino acids.

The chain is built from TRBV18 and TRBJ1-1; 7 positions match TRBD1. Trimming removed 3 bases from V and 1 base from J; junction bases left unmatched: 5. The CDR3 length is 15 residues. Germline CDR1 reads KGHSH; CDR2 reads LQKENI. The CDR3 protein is CASSPGAGGNTEAFF. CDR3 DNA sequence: TGTGCCAGCTCACCGGGGGCAGGGGGGAACACTGAAGCTTTCTTT.

CDR3 sequence reads: CASSPGVWYRGGYTF. The CDR3 bases are TGCGCCAGCAGCCCGGGAGTGTGGTACAGGGGTGGCTACACCTTC. V gene TRBV5-1 combines with J gene TRBJ1-2, with TRBD1 identical over 7 bases. Germline values: CDR1 SGHRS, CDR2 YFSETQ. Trimming at V came to 4 bases and at J to 7 bases, leaving 13 bases not matched to a gene. CDR3 length equals 15 residues.

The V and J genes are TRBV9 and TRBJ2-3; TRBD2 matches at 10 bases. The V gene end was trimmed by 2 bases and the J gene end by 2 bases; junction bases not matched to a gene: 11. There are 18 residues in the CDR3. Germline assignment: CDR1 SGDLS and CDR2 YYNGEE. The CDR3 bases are TGTGCCAGCAGCGTTTCTGCTGGGACTAGCGATTACACAGATACGCAGTATTTT. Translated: CASSVSAGTSDYTDTQYF.

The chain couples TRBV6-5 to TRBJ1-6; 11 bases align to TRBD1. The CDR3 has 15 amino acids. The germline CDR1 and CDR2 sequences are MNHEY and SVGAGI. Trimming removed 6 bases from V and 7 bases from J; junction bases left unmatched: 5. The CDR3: CASRKGTGGNSPLHF. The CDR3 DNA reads TGTGCCAGCAGAAAGGGGACAGGGGGAAATTCACCCCTCCACTTT.

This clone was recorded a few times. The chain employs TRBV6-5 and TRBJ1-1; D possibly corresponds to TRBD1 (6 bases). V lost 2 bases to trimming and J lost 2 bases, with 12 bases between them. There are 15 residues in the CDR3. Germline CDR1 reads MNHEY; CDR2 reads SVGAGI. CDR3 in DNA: TGTGCCAGCAGTTACAACGCACAGGGAAACACTGAAGCTTTCTTT. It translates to CASSYNAQGNTEAFF.

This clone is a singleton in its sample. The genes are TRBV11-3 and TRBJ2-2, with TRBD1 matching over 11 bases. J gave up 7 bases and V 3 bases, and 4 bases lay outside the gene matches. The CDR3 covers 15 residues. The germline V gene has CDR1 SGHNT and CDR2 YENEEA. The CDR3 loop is CASSLRGQGVGELFF. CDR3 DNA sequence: TGTGCCAGCAGCTTGAGGGGACAGGGGGTCGGGGAGCTGTTTTTT.

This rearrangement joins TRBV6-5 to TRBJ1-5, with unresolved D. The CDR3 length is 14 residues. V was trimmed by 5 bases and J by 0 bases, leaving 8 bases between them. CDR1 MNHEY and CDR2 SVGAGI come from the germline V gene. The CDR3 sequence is CASSRLNSNQPQHF. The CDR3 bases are TGTGCCAGCAGTCGTCTAAATAGCAATCAGCCCCAGCATTTT.

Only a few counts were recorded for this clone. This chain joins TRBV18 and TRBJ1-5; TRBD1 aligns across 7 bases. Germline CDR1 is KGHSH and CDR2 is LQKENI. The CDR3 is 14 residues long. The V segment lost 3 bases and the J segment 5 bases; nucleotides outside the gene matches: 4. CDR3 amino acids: CASSPDRSDQPQHF. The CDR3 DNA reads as TGTGCCAGCTCACCGGACAGGTCGGATCAGCCCCAGCATTTT. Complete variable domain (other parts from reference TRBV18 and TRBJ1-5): NAGVMQNPRHLVRRRGQEARLRCSPMKGHSHVYWYRQLPEEGLKFMVYLQKENIIDESGMPKERFSAEFPKEGPSILRIQQVVRGDSAAYFCASSPDRSDQPQHFGDGTRLSIL.

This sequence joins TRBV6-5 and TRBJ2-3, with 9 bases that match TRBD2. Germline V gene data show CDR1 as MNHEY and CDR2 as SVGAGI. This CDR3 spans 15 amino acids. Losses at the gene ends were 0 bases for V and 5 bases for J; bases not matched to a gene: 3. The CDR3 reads CASSYSGGRGDTQYF. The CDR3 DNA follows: TGTGCCAGCAGTTACTCGGGCGGGAGGGGAGATACGCAGTATTTT.

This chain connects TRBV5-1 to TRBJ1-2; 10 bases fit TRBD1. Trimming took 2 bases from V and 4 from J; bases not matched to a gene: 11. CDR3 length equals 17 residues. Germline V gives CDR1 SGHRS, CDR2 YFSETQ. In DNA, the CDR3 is TGCGCCAGCAGCTTACAGGACAGGGGGGCCCGGGGCTATGGCTACACCTTC. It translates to CASSLQDRGARGYGYTF.

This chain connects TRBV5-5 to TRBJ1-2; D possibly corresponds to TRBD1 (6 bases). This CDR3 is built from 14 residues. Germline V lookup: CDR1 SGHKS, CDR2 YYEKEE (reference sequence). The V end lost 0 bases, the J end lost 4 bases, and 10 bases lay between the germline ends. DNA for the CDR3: TGTGCCAGCAGCTTGGACAGGGCATCCTATGGCTACACCTTC. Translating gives CASSLDRASYGYTF.

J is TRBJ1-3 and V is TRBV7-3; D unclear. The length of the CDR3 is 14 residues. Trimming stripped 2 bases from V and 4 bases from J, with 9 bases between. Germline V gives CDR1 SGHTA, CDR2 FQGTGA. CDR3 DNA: TGTGCCAGCAGCTTACCGGGATCCGGAAACACCATATATTTT. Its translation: CASSLPGSGNTIYF.

The DNA of the CDR3 is TGTGCCAGCAGTGAAGGACAGGTAGCCCCCGGCGAGCAGTACTTC. It encodes CASSEGQVAPGEQYF. The V call is TRBV2, the J call TRBJ2-7, with D perhaps matching TRBD1 (6 bases). V was clipped by 1 base and J by 6 bases, with 16 bases between them. The CDR3 totals 15 residues. Germline assignment: CDR1 SNHLY and CDR2 FYNNEI.

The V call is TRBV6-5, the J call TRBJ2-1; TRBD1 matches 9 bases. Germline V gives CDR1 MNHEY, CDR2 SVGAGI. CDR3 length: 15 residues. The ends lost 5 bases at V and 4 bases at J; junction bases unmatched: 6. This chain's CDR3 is CASSPWDREYNEQFF. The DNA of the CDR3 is TGTGCCAGCAGTCCGTGGGACAGGGAATACAATGAGCAGTTCTTC.

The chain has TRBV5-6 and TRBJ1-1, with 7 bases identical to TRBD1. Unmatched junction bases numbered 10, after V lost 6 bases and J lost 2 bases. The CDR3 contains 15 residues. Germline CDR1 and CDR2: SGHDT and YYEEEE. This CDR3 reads CASTLRDRFNTEAFF. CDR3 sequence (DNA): TGTGCCAGCACCCTCCGGGACAGATTCAACACTGAAGCTTTCTTT.

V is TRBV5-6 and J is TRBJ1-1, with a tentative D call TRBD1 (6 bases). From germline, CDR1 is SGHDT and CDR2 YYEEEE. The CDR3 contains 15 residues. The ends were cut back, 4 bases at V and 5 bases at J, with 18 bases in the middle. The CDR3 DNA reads TGTGCCAGCAGCACCATGGACAGAGCGAGGACTGAAGCTTTCTTT. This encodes CASSTMDRARTEAFF.

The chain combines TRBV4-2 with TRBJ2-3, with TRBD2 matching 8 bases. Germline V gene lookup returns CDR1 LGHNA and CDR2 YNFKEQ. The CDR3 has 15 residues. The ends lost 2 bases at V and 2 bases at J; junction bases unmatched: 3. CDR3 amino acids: CASSQWTSHTDTQYF. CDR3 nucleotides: TGTGCCAGCAGCCAATGGACTAGCCACACAGATACGCAGTATTTT.

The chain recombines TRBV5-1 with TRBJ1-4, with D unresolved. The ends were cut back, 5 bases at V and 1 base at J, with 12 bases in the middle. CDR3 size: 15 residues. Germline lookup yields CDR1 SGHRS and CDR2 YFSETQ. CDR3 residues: CASSYRAGTNEKLFF. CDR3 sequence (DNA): TGCGCCAGCAGTTATCGAGCCGGAACTAATGAAAAACTGTTTTTT.